This T cell receptor (beta chain) derives from a study of shared T cell receptors in the human thymus. After removal of 2 bases from V and 4 bases from J, the junction contained 3 bases not matched to a gene. The CDR3 loop spans 15 amino acids. Germline V gene data show CDR1 as MNHEY and CDR2 as SMNVEV (reference sequence). Profiling relied on immunoSEQ multiplex PCR, and the TCRdb table lists in-frame clones only, not all of them. The table records around 340,000 clones, 95% of them present only once. The source material was thymocytes. This sequence originates from a human donor. This chain uses TRBV27 with TRBJ2-1; 9 positions agree with TRBD2. CDR3: CASSLASGEYNEQFF. CDR3 coding DNA: TGTGCCAGCAGTTTAGCTAGCGGGGAGTACAATGAGCAGTTCTTC.